This T cell receptor (beta chain) was sequenced in a study of blood T cells in healthy people across ages (dated by TCRdb to about 2015). About the study as a whole: In model experiments, template switching captured about one uniquely barcoded TCR beta cDNA molecule for every two T cells. Using deep sequencing normalized with unique cDNA molecular identifiers, the study measured how TCR beta repertoire diversity changes with age. Donors were grouped into four age groups: young (average roughly 15 years), middle-aged (39), aged (over 55) and long-lived (approximately 78). To avoid experimental bias, donors of different ages were distributed randomly across sequencing lanes. For two donors (one aged 18 to 29 and one aged 80 or older), the study analyzed two additional independent replicas of 1 million unique cDNA reads from the same blood draw. The paper's findings and limits, for the study overall: Observed TCR beta diversity per million T cells fell roughly linearly with age, and a significant reduction was already apparent by age approximately 40. The percentage of naive T cells measured by flow cytometry correlated strongly with observed TCR beta diversity. Compared with the aged group, the long-lived group had more naive CD4+ T cells, fewer expanded clones and increased TCR diversity, suggesting age selection. Because donor CMV infection status was unknown, age-related changes in expanded clonotypes were potentially confounded. Estimates of total diversity based on one million sequenced T cells were regarded as lower bounds and as underestimates. Conclusive comparison of naive and antigen-experienced compartments was prevented by the profiling of bulk unsorted PBMCs.

Receptors were amplified or captured by 5' RACE. The sequencer listed for this sample is Illumina HiSeq 2500. A second PCR of roughly 6 to 12 cycles was run with a J-beta primer mix and a sample-barcoded 5' primer. A unique molecular identifier was introduced onto each TCR beta cDNA molecule by a template-switch 5' adaptor carrying 12 random nucleotides. At least 2.5 million CDR3-containing paired-end reads were obtained from each sample. The Mint cDNA synthesis kit, primed by a TRBC-specific oligonucleotide, was used to synthesize first-strand cDNA from all RNA. Following uracil-DNA glycosylase treatment, all cDNA underwent a first 18-cycle PCR with the universal primers M1SS and BC2_uni_R. The paper's processing steps were these. Normalization of each sample was performed by random selection of 1 million high-quality reads, each carrying a distinct molecular identifier. Instead of being binned into consensus sequences, reads with shared molecular identifiers were discarded. MiTCR, set to a Q25 quality threshold and the strictest error-elimination algorithm, was used for CDR3 identification, clonotype clustering and error correction. A nonparametric unseen species model using Euler transformation provided a lower-bound estimate of total TCR beta diversity. In-frame beta chains were kept once TCRdb had trimmed the public reads at Q25 with fastp and called clones with MiXCR. Rows with one shared CDR3 protein collapse into an entry with the most common genes and DNA. The V and J calls were determined by TCRdb, not by the authors. The table for this sample lists roughly 800,000 distinct CDR3 sequences; more than 45% of them were counted only once. The ten biggest clones cover roughly 20% of the sample.

Clipping removes 6 bases from V and 8 bases from J, with 7 as the unmatched junction base count. According to the germline V gene, CDR1 reads MNHNS and CDR2 reads SASEGT. The CDR3, cysteine through phenylalanine, is 14 amino acids long. The entry retains the CDR3 DNA only, 42 bases that are in frame from base 1. Systemically healthy Caucasian individuals from Russia, around 38 in total and aged roughly 6 to 95 years, were included as donors. Each donor gave 9.5 to 10 milliliters of peripheral blood, drawn into EDTA-treated Vacutainer tubes. Ficoll-Paque density-gradient centrifugation was used to isolate PBMCs, with at least 6.5 million per sample. Total RNA, at least 6 micrograms per sample, was extracted from PBMCs with Trizol reagent. Naive CD45RAhigh/CD27high T cell percentages were measured by flow cytometry on a PBMC aliquot from every donor. Regarding this clonotype: What antigen it recognizes has not been identified. Base qualities are not recorded, but no much larger clone differs from it by a single base.

The sequenced sample was blood. The clonotype was recovered from a man younger than 45 in good health. The sequence is built from TRBV6-1 and TRBJ2-1; the central 10 bases match TRBD2. The nucleotide sequence is TGTGCCAGCAGCGACCTAGCGGGAGAGGATGAGCAGTTCTTC. This yields the protein CASSDLAGEDEQFF.